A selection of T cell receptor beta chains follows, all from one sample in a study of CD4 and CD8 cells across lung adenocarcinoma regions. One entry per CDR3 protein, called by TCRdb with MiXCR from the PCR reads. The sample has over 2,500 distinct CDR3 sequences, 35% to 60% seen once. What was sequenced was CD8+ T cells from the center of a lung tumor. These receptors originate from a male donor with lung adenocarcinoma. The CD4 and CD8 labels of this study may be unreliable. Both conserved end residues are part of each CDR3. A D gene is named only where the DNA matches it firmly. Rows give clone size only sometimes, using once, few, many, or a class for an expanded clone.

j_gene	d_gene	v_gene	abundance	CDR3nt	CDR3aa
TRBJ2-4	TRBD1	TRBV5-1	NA	TGCGCCAGCAGCTTGTCAGGGGGCCCTGATTCGAACATTCAGTACTTC	CASSLSGGPDSNIQYF
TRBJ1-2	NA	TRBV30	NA	TGTGCCTGGAGTGTACAAGGGGACTATGGCTACACCTTC	CAWSVQGDYGYTF
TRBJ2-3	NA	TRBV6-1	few	TGTGCCAGCAGTCCGGCCAAGAGCCTAAGGGGCACAGATACGCAGTATTTT	CASSPAKSLRGTDTQYF
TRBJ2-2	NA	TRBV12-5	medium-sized	TGTGCTAGTGGTTTCCCCACCGGGGAGCTGTTTTTT	CASGFPTGELFF
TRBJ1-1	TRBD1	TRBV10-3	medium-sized	TGTGCCATCAGTGAGCGTGGAGGGGACAGGGGGCGGACTGAAGCTTTCTTT	CAISERGGDRGRTEAFF
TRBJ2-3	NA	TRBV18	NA	TGTGCCAGCTCACCTGCTGGAGGCCAGCGGAGCACAGATACGCAGTATTTT	CASSPAGGQRSTDTQYF
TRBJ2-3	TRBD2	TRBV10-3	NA	TGTGCCACCCAACTAGCGGAAGCCACAGATACGCAGTATTTT	CATQLAEATDTQYF
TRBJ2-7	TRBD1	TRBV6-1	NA	TGTGCCAGCAGTACAGGGGGCAATTCATACGAGCAGTACTTC	CASSTGGNSYEQYF
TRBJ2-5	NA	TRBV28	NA	TGTGCCAGCAGTTTAGGGACTCCGCGGGAGACCCAGTACTTC	CASSLGTPRETQYF
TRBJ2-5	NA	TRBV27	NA	TGTGCCAGCAGAAAGGTTGGGAGCCAAGAGACCCAGTACTTC	CASRKVGSQETQYF
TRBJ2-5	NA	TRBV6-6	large	TGTGCCAGCAGTTACTCGAGAGGCGGGGCGGGGCAAGAGACCCAGTACTTC	CASSYSRGGAGQETQYF
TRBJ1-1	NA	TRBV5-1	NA	TGCGCCAGCAGCTTGGGGACGGTAATGAACACTGAAGCTTTCTTT	CASSLGTVMNTEAFF
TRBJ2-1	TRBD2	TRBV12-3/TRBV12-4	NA	TGTGCCAGCAGTTTTCGAGACACGAATCGGGGGGGGCAGTTCTTC	CASSFRDTNRGGQFF
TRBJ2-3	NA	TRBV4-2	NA	TGTGCCAGCAGCCCAGTGGATACCACAGATACGCAGTATTTT	CASSPVDTTDTQYF
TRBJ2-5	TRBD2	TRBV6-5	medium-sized	TGTGCCAGCAGTCCCCTTCTAGCGGGAGGGCAAGAGACCCAGTACTTC	CASSPLLAGGQETQYF
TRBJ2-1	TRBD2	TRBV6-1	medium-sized	TGTGCCAGCAGTGAATATGGGGGAGGGCCCTATGAGCAGTTCTTC	CASSEYGGGPYEQFF
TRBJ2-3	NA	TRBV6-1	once	TGTGCCAGCAGACAAGGGCTACAGGGAGCGAGCAAAAATGAGCAGTACTTT	CASRQGLQGASKNEQYF
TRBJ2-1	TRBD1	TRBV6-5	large	TGTGCCAGCACTAAGACGGGACAGCAAGAGACCCAGTTCTTC	CASTKTGQQETQFF
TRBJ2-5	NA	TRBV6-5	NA	TGTGCCAGCAGTTACACCCTGATAGGGGAGACCCAGTACTTC	CASSYTLIGETQYF
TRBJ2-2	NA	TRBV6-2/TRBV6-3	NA	TGTGCCAGCAGCTGGGTGTCGGGGAACACCGGGGAGCTGTTTTTT	CASSWVSGNTGELFF
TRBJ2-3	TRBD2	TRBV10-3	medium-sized	TGTGCCATCAGGAGAGCGGGGAGTCTTAGCACAGATACGCAGTATTTT	CAIRRAGSLSTDTQYF
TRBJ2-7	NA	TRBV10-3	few	TGTGCCATCAGTGAGTCGGCCATCGGGACAACACCGCGGGAGCAGTACTTC	CAISESAIGTTPREQYF
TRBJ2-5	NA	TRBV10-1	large	TGCGCCAGCAGTGAGGCAGGGGCCGGCCAAGAGACCCAGTACTTC	CASSEAGAGQETQYF
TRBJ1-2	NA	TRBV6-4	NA	TGTGCCAGCAGTGACCCGGCCCTGTATGGCTACACCTTC	CASSDPALYGYTF
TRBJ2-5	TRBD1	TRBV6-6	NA	TGTGCCAGCAGTCAACGGGACAGGGAGACCCAGTACTTC	CASSQRDRETQYF
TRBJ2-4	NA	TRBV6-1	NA	TGTGCCAGCGGTGCGGGGGCCTTCCCCACAGACATGCAGTACTTC	CASGAGAFPTDMQYF
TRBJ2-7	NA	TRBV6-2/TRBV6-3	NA	TGTGCCAGCAGTAGGGGCGGATTCTACGAGCAGTACTTC	CASSRGGFYEQYF
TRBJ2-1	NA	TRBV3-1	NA	TGTGCCAGCAGCCACGAGGGGTCCCCCTACAATGAGCAGTTCTTC	CASSHEGSPYNEQFF
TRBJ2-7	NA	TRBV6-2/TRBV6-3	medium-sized	TGTGCCAGCAGTTACTCGATAAGTGGCGCCCACTCCTACGAGCAGTACTTC	CASSYSISGAHSYEQYF
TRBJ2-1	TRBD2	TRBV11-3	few	TGTGCCAGCAGCTTAGCTCGACTAGCGCCTTACAATGAGCAGTTCTTC	CASSLARLAPYNEQFF
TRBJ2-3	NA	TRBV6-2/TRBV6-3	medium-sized	TGTGCCGCTGGTGGGGAAGGCTCCACAGATACGCAGTATTTT	CAAGGEGSTDTQYF
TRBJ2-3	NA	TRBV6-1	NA	TGTGCCAGCAGTGAACACCGGGATGTGAATACGCAGTATTTT	CASSEHRDVNTQYF
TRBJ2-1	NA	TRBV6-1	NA	TGTGCCAGCAGTGAAGCGCGCGGGGACCCCTACAATGAGCAGTTCTTC	CASSEARGDPYNEQFF
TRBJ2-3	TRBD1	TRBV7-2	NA	TGTGCCAGCACCCGCGGGACAGGCGGCACAGATACGCAGTATTTT	CASTRGTGGTDTQYF
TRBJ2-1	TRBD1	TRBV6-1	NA	TGTGCCAGCAGTGAAGCCCAGACAGGGGGCCAAGAGACCCAGTTCTTC	CASSEAQTGGQETQFF
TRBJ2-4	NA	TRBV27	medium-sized	TGTGCCAGCAGTTTGGGAAACATTCAGTACTTC	CASSLGNIQYF
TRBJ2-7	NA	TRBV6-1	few	TGTGCCAGCAGTATGGGACATCTTTACGAGCAGTACTTC	CASSMGHLYEQYF
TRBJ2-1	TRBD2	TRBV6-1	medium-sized	TGTGCCAACTCCGGGACTAGCGGGAGTGGGGATGAGCAGTTCTTC	CANSGTSGSGDEQFF
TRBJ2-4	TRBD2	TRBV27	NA	TGTGCCAGCAGTTCACGACGGGCGGGAGGCACAGATACGCAGTACTTC	CASSSRRAGGTDTQYF
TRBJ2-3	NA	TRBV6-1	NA	TGTGCCAGCGAAAGGCTGGCGTGGAGCACAGACACGCAGTATTTT	CASERLAWSTDTQYF
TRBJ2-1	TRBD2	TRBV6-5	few	TGTGCCAGCAGTTACTCCCTGGCGGGAGTGAGTGAGCAGTTCTTC	CASSYSLAGVSEQFF
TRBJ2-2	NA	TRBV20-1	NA	TGCAGTGCTTCTGGGAGCACCGGGGAGCTGTTTTTT	CSASGSTGELFF
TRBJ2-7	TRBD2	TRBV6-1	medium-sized	TGTGCCAGTTGGACTAGCGCCTCCTACGAGCAGTACTTC	CASWTSASYEQYF
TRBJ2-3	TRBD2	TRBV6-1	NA	TGTGCCACCCACGGGACTAGCGGGATGACAGATACGCAGTATTTT	CATHGTSGMTDTQYF